The sample holds a few counts of the clone carrying this T cell receptor beta chain. Its antigen is unidentified. The CDR3 extends over 14 amino acids. Unmatched junction bases numbered 7, after V lost 0 bases and J lost 6 bases. The germline V gene encodes CDR1 GTSNPN and CDR2 SVGIG (reference sequence). The source of the sample is a study of cytomegalovirus exposure and HLA in healthy donors. At collection, donors were nominally healthy, but unrecorded immune exposures were probable. Study-wide points: The number of N-insertions in an Asian-associated ancestry cluster was reportedly below the 666-donor mean in a later analysis. Some public TCRs appeared in many individuals, while most sequences were rare.

The PCR was carried out with 60 Vbeta primers and 13 Jbeta primers. TCRdb keeps only in-frame clones here, not all; method: immunoSEQ multiplex PCR. The sample shows about 150,000 clones, over 70% of them seen only once. Sequenced sample: PBMCs. This TCR was recovered from a woman in her forties in good health and CMV-seronegative. The V gene is TRBV30, the J gene TRBJ1-2; TRBD1 matches at 7 bases. CDR3 sequence reads: CAWSVNRGEDGYTF. The CDR3 DNA reads TGTGCCTGGAGTGTAAACAGGGGAGAAGATGGCTACACCTTC. The complete variable domain, with remaining parts taken from reference TRBV30 and TRBJ1-2, reads SQTIHQWPATLVQPVGSPLSLECTVEGTSNPNLYWYRQAAGRGLQLLFYSVGIGQISSEVPQNLSASRPQDRQFILSSKKLLLSDSGFYLCAWSVNRGEDGYTFGSGTRLTVV.